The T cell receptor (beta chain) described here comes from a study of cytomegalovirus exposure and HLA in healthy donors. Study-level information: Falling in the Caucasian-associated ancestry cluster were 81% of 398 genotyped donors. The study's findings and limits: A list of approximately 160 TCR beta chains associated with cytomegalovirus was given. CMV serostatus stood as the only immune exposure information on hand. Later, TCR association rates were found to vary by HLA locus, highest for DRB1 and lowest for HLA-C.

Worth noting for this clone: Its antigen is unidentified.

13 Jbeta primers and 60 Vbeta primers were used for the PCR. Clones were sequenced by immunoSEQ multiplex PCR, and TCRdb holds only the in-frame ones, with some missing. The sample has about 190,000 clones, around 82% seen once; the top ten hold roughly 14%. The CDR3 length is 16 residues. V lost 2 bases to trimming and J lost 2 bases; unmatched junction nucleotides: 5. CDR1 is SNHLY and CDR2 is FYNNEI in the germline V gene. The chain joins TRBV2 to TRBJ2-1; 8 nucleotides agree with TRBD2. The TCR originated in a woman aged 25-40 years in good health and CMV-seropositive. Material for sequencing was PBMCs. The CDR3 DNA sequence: TGTGCCAGCAGTGAATCTTCGGGAGGGGCCTACAATGAGCAGTTCTTC. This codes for CASSESSGGAYNEQFF.